One and the same sample provided the 8 T cell receptor beta chains below, sequenced in a study of OX40 agonist ivuxolimab in advanced cancers. The protocol was immunoSEQ multiplex PCR, while the TCRdb copy is restricted to in-frame clones and leaves out a portion. Of fewer than 8,500 clones in the sample, roughly 71% were seen once. The starting material was CD4+ or CD8+ T cells sorted from blood, obtained in a trial of the OX40 agonist ivuxolimab. These receptors all stem from an adult with an advanced solid tumor such as melanoma, head and neck, liver or kidney cancer.

This sequence joins TRBV7-6 and TRBJ2-7; 10 bases align to TRBD1. Germline V gene data show CDR1 as SGHVS and CDR2 as FNYEAQ. The CDR3 totals 15 residues. V lost 1 base to trimming and J lost 5 bases; unmatched junction nucleotides: 5. The CDR3 DNA reads as TGTGCCAGCAGCTTAGACGACAGGGGGCGCGACGAGCAGTACTTC. Its protein is CASSLDDRGRDEQYF.

The chain uses TRBV27 and TRBJ1-4, with D uncertain. Germline loops: CDR1 MNHEY, CDR2 SMNVEV (reference sequence). This CDR3 contains 14 residues. The ends were cut back, 1 base at V and 5 bases at J, with 8 bases in the middle. CDR3 sequence: CASSLWARNEKLFF. CDR3 DNA sequence: TGTGCCAGCAGTTTATGGGCCCGGAATGAAAAACTGTTTTTT.

The CDR3 sequence: CASRSTGNAYGYTF. Written as DNA, the CDR3 is TGTGCCAGCAGATCGACAGGGAATGCCTATGGCTACACCTTC. The rearrangement uses TRBV2 and TRBJ1-2, with 7 nucleotides matching TRBD1. Trimming took 6 bases from V and 4 from J; bases not matched to a gene: 8. The CDR3 covers 14 residues. CDR1 is SNHLY, CDR2 FYNNEI, per germline. The entire variable domain, with the rest obtained from reference TRBV2 and TRBJ1-2, is as follows: EPEVTQTPSHQVTQMGQEVILRCVPISNHLYFYWYRQILGQKVEFLVSFYNNEISEKSEIFDDQFSVERPDGSNFTLKIRSTKLEDSAMYFCASRSTGNAYGYTFGSGTRLTVV.

The chain recombines TRBV2 with TRBJ2-7; TRBD1 matches 12 bases. Germline values: CDR1 SNHLY, CDR2 FYNNEI. The CDR3 is 13 residues long. V shed 6 bases, J shed 6 bases, and the junction held 3 bases outside the gene matches. DNA for the CDR3: TGTGCCAGCAGGGGGACAGGGGGCTCCGAGCAGTACTTC. Its protein is CASRGTGGSEQYF. Using reference TRBV2 and TRBJ2-7 for the parts outside the CDR3, the full variable domain is EPEVTQTPSHQVTQMGQEVILRCVPISNHLYFYWYRQILGQKVEFLVSFYNNEISEKSEIFDDQFSVERPDGSNFTLKIRSTKLEDSAMYFCASRGTGGSEQYFGPGTRLTVT.

In regard to this clone: Additional DNA sequences in this sample encode the identical CDR3. Written as DNA, the CDR3 is TGTGCCAGCAGCGTAGGGACAGGGTCGAACACTGAAGCTTTCTTT. Translation gives CASSVGTGSNTEAFF. The V call is TRBV9, the J call TRBJ1-1; 8 bases are shared with TRBD1. The CDR3 consists of 15 residues. J was trimmed by 1 base and V by 0 bases; bases with no gene match: 2. Germline CDR1 and CDR2: SGDLS and YYNGEE.

J is TRBJ2-1 and V is TRBV7-9; D tentatively fits TRBD1 or TRBD2 (5 bases each). The V gene's germline CDR1 is SEHNR and CDR2 FQNEAQ (reference sequence). CDR3 length: 15 residues. Trimming took off 8 bases at V and 7 bases at J, with 21 bases between the two ends. CDR3 bases: TGTGCCAGCGAGAGGGGAACAGTTAGGATGAATGAGCAGTTCTTC. Amino acids: CASERGTVRMNEQFF.

Only a few counts were recorded for this clone. This chain uses TRBV29-1 with TRBJ2-7; possible D gene TRBD1, 6 bases. Trimming removed 4 bases from V and 4 bases from J, with 14 bases in between. The CDR3 extends over 13 amino acids. Germline CDR1 and CDR2: SQVTM and ANQGSEA. DNA for the CDR3: TGCAGCGTTGTGCAGGGGCCCAAATACGAGCAGTACTTC. It specifies CSVVQGPKYEQYF.

This rearrangement joins TRBV29-1 to TRBJ1-2; 8 positions match TRBD1. The V gene end was trimmed by 6 bases and the J gene end by 6 bases; junction bases not matched to a gene: 9. CDR1 and CDR2 from the germline V gene are SQVTM and ANQGSEA. The CDR3 covers 13 residues. The CDR3 bases are TGCAGCGTACCTGCACAGGGGGGTAATGGCTACACCTTC. It specifies CSVPAQGGNGYTF. Supplemented by reference TRBV29-1 and TRBJ1-2, the full variable domain reads SAVISQKPSRDICQRGTSLTIQCQVDSQVTMMFWYRQQPGQSLTLIATANQGSEATYESGFVIDKFPISRPNLTFSTLTVSNMSPEDSSIYLCSVPAQGGNGYTFGSGTRLTVV.